This TCR beta chain was retrieved from a study of PD-L1 blockade in urothelial cancer. Study at large: It was in the mid-2010s that patients started atezolizumab at 1,200 mg intravenously every 3 weeks. Researchers looked at the blood 3 weeks (second dose) and 6 weeks after treatment began. The study recovered a median of 141,255 T cells per blood sample.

Generated by immunoSEQ multiplex PCR, the TCRdb table keeps only in-frame clones and is missing some. This table has around 130,000 clones, about four fifths appearing once. The time point here: pretreatment peripheral blood. Germline loops: CDR1 SGHAT, CDR2 FQNNGV. The junction had 8 bases not matched to a gene; V was cut back by 0 bases and J by 5 bases. The CDR3 runs 17 residues. The sequence was collected from a man in his forties or fifties with urothelial cancer. The source was PBMCs, collected around atezolizumab (anti-PD-L1) treatment. The gene calls are TRBV11-2 and TRBJ2-5; 11 bases match TRBD1. This chain's CDR3 is CASSLDSWTGGRETQYF. The CDR3 DNA sequence: TGTGCCAGCAGCTTAGATTCGTGGACAGGGGGCCGGGAGACCCAGTACTTC.